The 23 T cell receptor beta chains below were found in one sample sequenced in a study of cytomegalovirus exposure and HLA in healthy donors. Vbeta (60) and Jbeta (13) primers were used in the PCR. Measured with immunoSEQ multiplex PCR; TCRdb has only the in-frame clones, and not every one. This table has some 200,000 clones, about 70% appearing once. The specimen sequenced was PBMCs. These receptors originate from a woman aged 25 to 39 in good health and CMV-seronegative.

J is TRBJ2-3 and V is TRBV4-3; D is undetermined. Germline assignment: CDR1 LGHNA and CDR2 YSLEER. The CDR3 is 15 amino acids. With 4 bases removed from V and 5 bases from J, the gap between germline ends came to 16 bases. The CDR3 reads CASSPNSYVGDTQYF. For the CDR3, the DNA is TGCGCCAGCAGCCCGAACAGTTATGTGGGAGATACGCAGTATTTT.

The rearrangement uses TRBV19 and TRBJ1-1, with 9 bases identical to TRBD1. The CDR3 spans 15 residues. Unmatched junction bases numbered 9, after V lost 6 bases and J lost 4 bases. CDR1 is LNHDA and CDR2 is SQIVND in the germline V gene (reference sequence). CDR3 DNA: TGTGCCAGTAGGGAGACCGGGACAGGGTCCACTGAAGCTTTCTTT. Translating it yields CASRETGTGSTEAFF.

The V gene is TRBV5-1, the J gene TRBJ2-4; 7 bases line up with TRBD1. The germline gives CDR1 SGHRS, CDR2 YFSETQ. The CDR3 is 16 amino acids. V gave up 0 bases and J gave up 8 bases; unmatched junction bases: 11. CDR3 in DNA: TGCGCCAGCAGCTTGGACGTCGACAGGGTGGGGGACATTCAGTACTTC. The encoded protein is CASSLDVDRVGDIQYF.

The V gene is TRBV27, the J gene TRBJ1-4; TRBD1 matches 9 bases. The CDR3 has 13 residues. Germline V lookup: CDR1 MNHEY, CDR2 SMNVEV (reference sequence). V trimming: 6 bases; J trimming: 5 bases; junction bases outside the gene matches: 1. The CDR3 DNA is TGTGCCAGCAGCGGGACAGGGAATGAAAAACTGTTTTTT. As protein: CASSGTGNEKLFF.

The rearrangement uses TRBV19 and TRBJ2-1; D gene ambiguous. The germline V gene has CDR1 LNHDA and CDR2 SQIVND (reference sequence). The CDR3 loop spans 13 amino acids. The V end lost 6 bases, the J end lost 7 bases, and 13 bases lay between the germline ends. The CDR3, as DNA: TGTGCCAGTAGCACCCGCGGTTGGAATGAGCAGTTCTTC. It specifies CASSTRGWNEQFF.

In regard to this clone: Germline is not matched at one junction end, which may reflect a read error. This sequence joins TRBV14 and TRBJ2-7; D might be TRBD2 (5 bases). CDR1 is SGHDN and CDR2 is FVKESK in the germline V gene. The CDR3 has 15 amino acids. CDR3 protein: CASSQGLSGTYGQYF. The DNA for the CDR3 is TGTGCCAGCAGCCAAGGGCTCAGCGGAACCTACGGGCAGTACTTC.

The V gene is TRBV27, the J gene TRBJ1-2; D is unclear. The V gene lost 3 bases and the J gene lost 3 bases, with 14 bases spanning the gap. This CDR3 comprises 15 residues. Germline assignment: CDR1 MNHEY and CDR2 SMNVEV (reference sequence). The CDR3 DNA reads TGTGCCAGCAGTTTCCACGGACGGGAATACTATGGCTACACCTTC. It specifies CASSFHGREYYGYTF.

The V gene is TRBV6-6, the J gene TRBJ1-4; D is perhaps TRBD1 (6 bases). The ends were cut back, 6 bases at V and 3 bases at J, with 11 bases in the middle. CDR3 size: 14 residues. Germline CDR1 MNHNY, CDR2 SVGAGI (reference sequence). CDR3 in DNA: TGTGCCAGCAGCCCACAGGGCTCTAATGAAAAACTGTTTTTT. Its protein product is CASSPQGSNEKLFF.

V is TRBV5-1 and J is TRBJ2-5; 7 nucleotides match TRBD1. This CDR3 region has 16 residues. Germline CDR1 SGHRS, CDR2 YFSETQ. The V gene end was trimmed by 2 bases and the J gene end by 2 bases; junction bases not matched to a gene: 9. CDR3 region: CASSLDPGQKQETQYF. CDR3 nucleotide sequence: TGCGCCAGCAGCTTAGATCCGGGACAGAAGCAAGAGACCCAGTACTTC.

This clone was detected once. The rearrangement joins TRBV2 to TRBJ2-7, with a weak D call TRBD1 (5 bases). V lost 1 base and J 7 bases, leaving 14 bases between the germline ends. Per germline, CDR1 SNHLY and CDR2 FYNNEI. The CDR3 runs to 14 residues. The CDR3 DNA follows: TGTGCCAGCAGTGAAGGTATGGGGCTGAGGGAGCAGTACTTC. This gives the protein CASSEGMGLREQYF.

V and J are TRBV5-4 and TRBJ2-7; tentatively, D is TRBD1 (6 bases). Germline V gene data show CDR1 as SGHNT and CDR2 as YYREEE (reference sequence). V gave up 5 bases and J gave up 0 bases, with 12 bases separating them. The CDR3 spans 14 residues. The CDR3, as DNA: TGTGCCAGCAGTTCCGGGACATCCTCCTACGAGCAGTACTTC. Protein: CASSSGTSSYEQYF.

The rearrangement uses TRBV4-1 and TRBJ2-7, with D perhaps matching TRBD1 (5 bases). Germline CDR1 MGHRA, CDR2 YSYEKL. Trimming removed 1 base from V and 3 bases from J, with 7 bases in between. This CDR3 contains 13 residues. The DNA for the CDR3 is TGCGCCAGCAGCCAAGGACAGAACTACGAGCAGTACTTC. Protein sequence: CASSQGQNYEQYF.

The rearrangement links TRBV10-3 to TRBJ2-3, with D perhaps TRBD2 (5 bases). Trimming stripped 10 bases from V and 3 bases from J, with 17 bases between. The CDR3 sequence is 14 residues long. CDR1 and CDR2 from the germline V gene are ENHRY and SYGVKD. For the CDR3, the DNA is TGTGCCACCCTTGTGCAAGAGGGTACAGATACGCAGTATTTT. Its protein product is CATLVQEGTDTQYF.

This chain uses TRBV7-3 with TRBJ2-2, with 7 bases identical to TRBD1. V shed 5 bases and J 0 bases; nucleotides not matched to a gene: 6. The CDR3 is made up of 16 amino acids. CDR1 SGHTA and CDR2 FQGTGA come from the germline V gene. The CDR3 sequence: CASSQQGQANTGELFF. As DNA, the CDR3 is TGTGCCAGCAGCCAACAGGGGCAGGCGAACACCGGGGAGCTGTTTTTT.

This chain joins TRBV7-2 and TRBJ2-3; 8 bases agree with TRBD2. The germline CDR1 and CDR2 sequences are SGHTA and FQGNSA. The CDR3 runs 14 residues. The junction had 7 bases not matched to a gene; V was cut back by 5 bases and J by 6 bases. As DNA, the CDR3 is TGTGCCAGCAGCACCCAGGGACTAGGGGATACGCAGTATTTT. Encoded protein: CASSTQGLGDTQYF.

The V and J genes are TRBV27 and TRBJ2-5, with D possibly being TRBD1 (5 bases). Germline V gives CDR1 MNHEY, CDR2 SMNVEV (reference sequence). The CDR3 consists of 14 residues. The V gene lost 6 bases and the J gene lost 5 bases, with 16 bases spanning the gap. The CDR3 coding sequence is TGTGCCAGCAGCCCAGGGTTGGGTAGGGAGACCCAGTACTTC. Translation gives CASSPGLGRETQYF.

This clone was picked up one time. The chain carries TRBV5-1 and TRBJ2-1; 14 bases agree with TRBD2. The V gene's germline CDR1 is SGHRS and CDR2 YFSETQ. The CDR3 is 15 amino acids. After removal of 3 bases from V and 7 bases from J, the junction contained 3 bases not matched to a gene. CDR3 in amino acids: CASSSGTSGGNEQFF. CDR3 DNA: TGCGCCAGCAGCTCCGGGACTAGCGGGGGAAATGAGCAGTTCTTC.

This clone was seen a single time. The rearrangement joins TRBV19 to TRBJ2-6, with 7 bases identical to TRBD2. V shed 4 bases and J 2 bases; nucleotides not matched to a gene: 2. The CDR3 has 15 amino acids. Germline V gene data show CDR1 as LNHDA and CDR2 as SQIVND (reference sequence). For the CDR3, the DNA is TGTGCCAGTAGTAGGGGGGGGGCTGGGGCCAACGTCCTGACTTTC. Encoded protein: CASSRGGAGANVLTF. The full variable domain, with the rest looked up from reference TRBV19 and TRBJ2-6, is DGGITQSPKYLFRKEGQNVTLSCEQNLNHDAMYWYRQDPGQGLRLIYYSQIVNDFQKGDIAEGYSVSREKKESFPLTVTSAQKNPTAFYLCASSRGGAGANVLTFGAGSRLTVL.

The V and J genes are TRBV28 and TRBJ2-7, with D possibly being TRBD2 (6 bases). CDR3 size: 14 residues. Looked up from germline, CDR1 is MDHEN and CDR2 is SYDVKM. The V gene lost 6 bases and the J gene lost 4 bases, with 16 bases spanning the gap. CDR3 region: CASRISAGLYEQYF. The CDR3 nucleotides read TGTGCCAGCAGAATATCTGCGGGGCTATACGAGCAGTACTTC.

The gene calls are TRBV5-4 and TRBJ2-3, with TRBD2 identical over 9 bases. The CDR3 consists of 17 residues. V was pared by 0 bases and J by 6 bases, with 11 bases of the junction left unmatched. In germline, CDR1 is SGHNT, CDR2 YYREEE (reference sequence). DNA of the CDR3: TGTGCCAGCAGCTTGGCCGGAGGCGGGGGGGCAGGGGATACGCAGTATTTT. It specifies CASSLAGGGGAGDTQYF.

The chain links TRBV7-8 to TRBJ2-3, with TRBD2 matching 7 bases. V was pared by 5 bases and J by 6 bases, with 17 bases of the junction left unmatched. This CDR3 is built from 17 residues. Looked up from germline, CDR1 is SGHVS and CDR2 is FQNEAQ. CDR3 in amino acids: CASSRPGTSAVVDTQYF. CDR3 sequence (DNA): TGTGCCAGCAGCCGTCCTGGTACTAGCGCCGTAGTCGATACGCAGTATTTT.

V usage is TRBV7-3 and J usage is TRBJ2-4; TRBD2 aligns across 7 bases. The V and J ends lost 1 base and 6 bases, in that order; junction bases with no gene match: 3. The CDR3 is 14 residues long. Per germline, CDR1 SGHTA and CDR2 FQGTGA. CDR3 residues: CASSLMGGLNIQYF. The CDR3 nucleotides read TGTGCCAGCAGCTTAATGGGAGGGCTAAACATTCAGTACTTC.

The gene calls are TRBV29-1 and TRBJ2-7, with D tentatively TRBD2 (6 bases). The CDR3 sequence is 18 residues long. Germline V CDR1 and CDR2: SQVTM, ANQGSEA. V was clipped by 0 bases and J by 1 base, with 22 bases between them. CDR3 protein: CSVEDSHRESAGSYEQYF. The CDR3 DNA sequence: TGCAGCGTTGAAGACAGCCACCGGGAGTCCGCGGGGTCCTACGAGCAGTACTTC.